Below are 9 T cell receptor beta chains sequenced from a single sample in a study of blood T cell repertoires in COVID-19. The method was immunoSEQ multiplex PCR; TCRdb's version includes in-frame clones alone and lacks a portion of them. The sample shows about 200,000 clones, just under 85% of them seen only once. Sample: peripheral blood. These receptors were collected from a man between 60 and 70 years old with COVID-19, enrolled during active disease.

This chain uses TRBV19 with TRBJ1-1; 7 bases align to TRBD1. This CDR3 region has 14 residues. V dropped 5 bases and J dropped 2; count of bases not matched to a gene: 5. CDR1 is LNHDA, CDR2 SQIVND, per germline (reference sequence). The CDR3, as DNA: TGTGCCAGTAGTCCCGGGACAGTAAACACTGAAGCTTTCTTT. It encodes CASSPGTVNTEAFF.

This rearrangement joins TRBV3-1 (or the pseudogene TRBV3-2) to TRBJ1-5, with TRBD1 as a possible D gene (6 bases). Between the trimmed V and J ends, which lost 4 bases and 4 bases, there was a span of 20 bases. Germline-derived CDR1 and CDR2 are LGHDT and YNNKEL (reference sequence). This CDR3 region has 17 residues. The CDR3 DNA reads as TGTGCCAGCAGCCCTGGGCGGCACAGGGATGGAAATCAGCCCCAGCATTTT. It encodes CASSPGRHRDGNQPQHF.

The chain uses TRBV6-6 and TRBJ1-1; D is unresolved. This CDR3 has 13 amino acids. In germline, CDR1 is MNHNY, CDR2 SVGAGI (reference sequence). The V end lost 5 bases, the J end lost 10 bases, and 17 bases lay between the germline ends. The CDR3 bases are TGTGCCAGCAGTCAAAACTTACCCGATCGAGCTTTCTTT. This encodes CASSQNLPDRAFF.

This clone has just one count. The chain combines TRBV5-1 with TRBJ1-4; D is undetermined. This CDR3 spans 14 amino acids. The V gene's germline CDR1 is SGHRS and CDR2 YFSETQ. With 3 bases removed from V and 2 bases from J, the gap between germline ends came to 8 bases. The CDR3 here is CASSSSPTNEKLFF. CDR3 DNA sequence: TGCGCCAGCAGCTCCTCCCCTACTAATGAAAAACTGTTTTTT.

The rearrangement links TRBV27 to TRBJ2-1, with TRBD1 matching 10 bases. The V segment lost 1 base and the J segment 4 bases; nucleotides outside the gene matches: 4. Germline assignment: CDR1 MNHEY and CDR2 SMNVEV (reference sequence). The CDR3 spans 16 residues. DNA of the CDR3: TGTGCCAGCAGTTTATTGCGGGACAGGGGTTACAATGAGCAGTTCTTC. Residues: CASSLLRDRGYNEQFF.

The CDR3 DNA is TGTGCCAGCAGCAGGGAGGCAGGGAATTCACCCCTCCACTTT. Its protein product is CASSREAGNSPLHF. This chain uses TRBV5-4 with TRBJ1-6, with D possibly TRBD1 on 5 matching bases. This CDR3 comprises 14 residues. V was shortened by 4 bases and J by 7 bases, with 12 bases between the two germline ends. The germline V gene has CDR1 SGHNT and CDR2 YYREEE (reference sequence).

The chain carries TRBV18 and TRBJ2-4; weak D call: TRBD1 (6 bases). The germline V gene has CDR1 KGHSH and CDR2 LQKENI. With 0 bases removed from V and 1 base from J, the gap between germline ends came to 10 bases. This CDR3 comprises 16 residues. Written as DNA, the CDR3 is TGTGCCAGCTCACCACCAAACAGGGTGGCCAAAAACATTCAGTACTTC. Its translation is CASSPPNRVAKNIQYF.

The chain joins TRBV9 to TRBJ1-1, with TRBD1 identical over 7 bases. CDR1 is SGDLS, CDR2 YYNGEE, per germline. The trim removed 4 bases at V and 0 bases at J, leaving 9 bases unmatched. The CDR3 has 16 amino acids. CDR3 residues: CASSLRDRPMNTEAFF. The CDR3 region has the DNA TGTGCCAGCAGCCTAAGGGACAGACCCATGAACACTGAAGCTTTCTTT.

This clone was counted a few times. This chain connects TRBV13 to TRBJ1-1; 7 positions agree with TRBD1. The germline gives CDR1 PRHDT, CDR2 FYEKMQ (reference sequence). J was trimmed by 0 bases and V by 5 bases; bases with no gene match: 3. This CDR3 contains 14 residues. This CDR3 reads CASSQTGLNTEAFF. The CDR3 coding sequence is TGTGCCAGCAGCCAGACAGGGCTGAACACTGAAGCTTTCTTT.